The 20 T cell receptor beta chains listed next were all sequenced from one sample in a study of shared clonotypes between healthy human individuals (dated by TCRdb to 2018 to 2020). The library came from the immunoSEQ multiplex PCR assay. TCRdb carries this immuneACCESS record with in-frame sequences only. Its versions omit some clonotypes, under half of them owing to an unresolved V gene in the studies checked, with the rest unexplained. The sample has around 700,000 clones on record, approximately 75% of them singletons. The ten largest account for around 1.8% of the sample. Sequences were obtained from memory CD4+ T cells sorted from blood. Read against the paper, the sample's cell subset or site label means: CD45RA-negative fraction. All receptors derive from a woman aged 30 to 39 in good health.

The chain carries TRBV6-5 and TRBJ2-7; 10 bases align to TRBD1. After removal of 4 bases from V and 2 bases from J, the junction contained 5 bases not matched to a gene. This CDR3 region has 15 residues. Germline CDR1 reads MNHEY; CDR2 reads SVGAGI. CDR3 sequence reads: CASSSAGTGAYEQYF. CDR3 DNA: TGTGCCAGCAGTTCCGCCGGGACAGGGGCCTACGAGCAGTACTTC.

This clone was seen just once. The chain couples TRBV28 to TRBJ2-5, with D possibly matching TRBD2 (5 bases). Trimming removed 2 bases from V and 3 bases from J, with 7 bases in between. Germline V gene data show CDR1 as MDHEN and CDR2 as SYDVKM. The CDR3 contains 13 residues. CDR3 bases: TGTGCCAGCAGTTTAGTAGCGAAAGAGACCCAGTACTTC. This encodes CASSLVAKETQYF. The full variable domain, in which reference TRBV28 and TRBJ2-5 provide the parts outside the CDR3, is DVKVTQSSRYLVKRTGEKVFLECVQDMDHENMFWYRQDPGLGLRLIYFSYDVKMKEKGDIPEGYSVSREKKERFSLILESASTNQTSMYLCASSLVAKETQYFGPGTRLLVL.

The chain employs TRBV7-2 and TRBJ1-1, with a possible D match to TRBD1 (5 bases). The germline gives CDR1 SGHTA, CDR2 FQGNSA. V was shortened by 6 bases and J by 1 base, with 15 bases between the two germline ends. This CDR3 comprises 15 residues. The CDR3 reads CASSLSQGTNTEAFF. CDR3 in DNA: TGTGCCAGCAGTTTATCCCAGGGAACGAACACTGAAGCTTTCTTT.

This clone was detected only a few times. Other DNA sequences within the sample encode an identical CDR3. The chain combines TRBV6-5 with TRBJ1-1, with D hard to call. CDR1 MNHEY and CDR2 SVGAGI come from the germline V gene. The CDR3 has 14 amino acids. V shed 0 bases and J shed 2 bases, with 7 bases lying between them. For the CDR3, the DNA is TGTGCCAGCAGTTACTCGTCGCTTAACACTGAAGCTTTCTTT. Translated: CASSYSSLNTEAFF.

This chain joins TRBV18 and TRBJ2-2; D is unclear. CDR1 is KGHSH and CDR2 is LQKENI in the germline V gene. The CDR3 runs to 16 residues. V was trimmed by 3 bases and J by 0 bases, leaving 11 bases between them. The chain's CDR3 is CASSPRTLTNTGELFF. CDR3 coding DNA: TGTGCCAGCTCACCGAGGACCCTAACGAACACCGGGGAGCTGTTTTTT.

There are a few counts of this clone. CDR3 protein: CASTRRRTAPSGNTIYF. The CDR3 DNA follows: TGTGCCAGCACCCGAAGGAGGACAGCTCCTTCTGGAAACACCATATATTTT. The chain carries TRBV2 and TRBJ1-3; D is possibly TRBD1 (6 bases). V lost 7 bases and J 1 base, leaving 20 bases between the germline ends. The CDR3 extends over 17 amino acids. The germline gives CDR1 SNHLY, CDR2 FYNNEI. The entire variable domain, with the rest obtained from reference TRBV2 and TRBJ1-3, is as follows: EPEVTQTPSHQVTQMGQEVILRCVPISNHLYFYWYRQILGQKVEFLVSFYNNEISEKSEIFDDQFSVERPDGSNFTLKIRSTKLEDSAMYFCASTRRRTAPSGNTIYFGEGSWLTVV.

CDR3 nucleotides: TGTGCCAGCAGTCGGACAGACTCCTACGAGCAGTACTTC. Protein: CASSRTDSYEQYF. This chain links TRBV2 with TRBJ2-7; weak D call: TRBD1 (6 bases). V was pared by 5 bases and J by 0 bases, with 8 bases between. This CDR3 is 13 amino acids long. In germline, CDR1 is SNHLY, CDR2 FYNNEI.

The chain has TRBV5-4 and TRBJ2-3; tentatively, D is TRBD2 (7 bases). The CDR3 is made up of 16 amino acids. Between the trimmed V and J ends, which lost 4 bases and 2 bases, there was a span of 17 bases. Germline lookup yields CDR1 SGHNT and CDR2 YYREEE (reference sequence). The CDR3 protein is CASSAGRGLFTDTQYF. The DNA for the CDR3 is TGTGCCAGCAGCGCTGGGCGGGGGCTATTCACAGATACGCAGTATTTT.

The chain has TRBV5-1 and TRBJ2-3, with a tentative D call TRBD1 (6 bases). The V gene's germline CDR1 is SGHRS and CDR2 YFSETQ. Trimming cost V 0 bases and J 3 bases, with 11 bases left between them. CDR3 length: 15 residues. The CDR3 sequence is CASSLATGSTDTQYF. The CDR3 nucleotides read TGCGCCAGCAGCTTGGCCACAGGGTCGACAGATACGCAGTATTTT. Complete variable domain (other parts from reference TRBV5-1 and TRBJ2-3): KAGVTQTPRYLIKTRGQQVTLSCSPISGHRSVSWYQQTPGQGLQFLFEYFSETQRNKGNFPGRFSGRQFSNSRSEMNVSTLELGDSALYLCASSLATGSTDTQYFGPGTRLTVL.

This chain joins TRBV6-1 and TRBJ2-3; maybe TRBD1 (5 bases). This CDR3 is built from 14 residues. Trimming took off 7 bases at V and 3 bases at J, with 14 bases between the two ends. CDR1 MNHNS and CDR2 SASEGT come from the germline V gene. CDR3 residues: CASKLDTGTDTQYF. The CDR3 region has the DNA TGTGCCAGCAAGTTGGACACTGGGACAGATACGCAGTATTTT.

This clone was counted a single time. J is TRBJ2-7 and V is TRBV18, with D perhaps TRBD2 (5 bases). The V and J ends lost 0 bases and 7 bases respectively, with 16 bases between them. Germline assignment: CDR1 KGHSH and CDR2 LQKENI. The CDR3 is 15 amino acids. CDR3 coding DNA: TGTGCCAGCTCACCACCCTCCCGAAACGGGATTGAGCAGTACTTC. Protein product: CASSPPSRNGIEQYF.

This clone was recorded only once. The chain combines TRBV15 with TRBJ1-5; D is possibly TRBD1 (6 bases). Trimming shortened V by 2 bases and J by 6 bases, and 8 bases separated the two germline ends. The CDR3 totals 13 residues. Germline V gene sequence: CDR1 LNHNV, CDR2 YYDKDF (reference sequence). Here the CDR3 DNA reads TGTGCCACCAGCAGAAACAGGGTTCAGCCCCAGCATTTT. Its translation is CATSRNRVQPQHF.

The chain is built from TRBV4-1 and TRBJ2-5, with 9 bases fitting TRBD1. The J call could be wrong; TRBJ2-7 is a better fit for the DNA end. CDR1 and CDR2 from the germline V gene are MGHRA and YSYEKL. CDR3 length equals 15 residues. The CDR3 DNA reads as TGCGCCAGCAGCCCTGGACAGGGGAGCTCCTACGAGCAGTACTTC. The encoded protein is CASSPGQGSSYEQYF.

The chain uses TRBV19 and TRBJ1-5, with a tentative D call TRBD1 (5 bases). The CDR3 is 16 amino acids. Germline CDR1 reads LNHDA; CDR2 reads SQIVND (reference sequence). V dropped 5 bases and J dropped 0 bases, with 14 bases sitting between them. CDR3 coding DNA: TGTGCCAGTAGTTCCGGGACTGGTTTTAGCAATCAGCCCCAGCATTTT. Protein sequence: CASSSGTGFSNQPQHF.

This chain connects TRBV11-2 to TRBJ2-1; 8 nucleotides match TRBD2. Germline trimming cut 5 bases from V and 9 bases from J; bases unmatched to any gene: 9. Germline V CDR1 and CDR2: SGHAT, FQNNGV. The CDR3 runs to 14 residues. CDR3 nucleotide sequence: TGTGCCAGCAGCCCCCAAGCGGGAGAGGGTGAGCAGTTCTTC. This gives the protein CASSPQAGEGEQFF.

This clone was seen more than once but under ten times. V gene TRBV28 combines with J gene TRBJ2-7, with TRBD1 as a possible D gene (6 bases). CDR3 length: 14 residues. Deletions cut 8 bases from V and 0 bases from J, with 14 bases between. Germline lookup yields CDR1 MDHEN and CDR2 SYDVKM. As DNA, the CDR3 is TGTGCCAGCGGAAAGACAGGTACCTCCTACGAGCAGTACTTC. It yields the protein CASGKTGTSYEQYF.

Comments on this clone: The identical CDR3 is also encoded by other nucleotide sequences in the sample. This chain connects TRBV28 to TRBJ1-1; D remains unclear. The CDR3 consists of 13 residues. Per the germline V gene, CDR1 is MDHEN and CDR2 is SYDVKM. With 3 bases removed from V and 1 base from J, the gap between germline ends came to 6 bases. The CDR3 is CASSFAGNTEAFF. As DNA, the CDR3 is TGTGCCAGCAGTTTCGCGGGGAACACTGAAGCTTTCTTT.

The rearrangement joins TRBV28 to TRBJ1-5; D uncertain. Germline-derived CDR1 and CDR2 are MDHEN and SYDVKM. V was trimmed by 6 bases and J by 0 bases, leaving 15 bases between them. CDR3 length: 16 amino acids. CDR3 in amino acids: CASRPRGAFSNQPQHF. In DNA form, the CDR3 reads TGTGCCAGCAGACCTCGCGGAGCTTTTAGCAATCAGCCCCAGCATTTT.

The chain carries TRBV7-2 and TRBJ2-3; D remains ambiguous. Trimming cost V 5 bases and J 2 bases, with 8 bases left between them. Germline V gives CDR1 SGHTA, CDR2 FQGNSA. The CDR3 totals 13 residues. The CDR3 loop is CASSASITDTQYF. CDR3 coding DNA: TGTGCCAGCAGCGCGAGCATCACAGATACGCAGTATTTT.

The gene calls are TRBV7-2 and TRBJ2-7; D might be TRBD2 (5 bases). The V gene lost 6 bases and the J gene lost 3 bases, with 15 bases spanning the gap. The CDR3 spans 14 residues. CDR1 SGHTA and CDR2 FQGNSA come from the germline V gene. CDR3 loop: CASRPPGVGYEQYF. In nucleotides, the CDR3 is TGTGCCAGCAGACCACCCGGGGTAGGCTACGAGCAGTACTTC.